Following are 17 T cell receptor beta chains from one sample sequenced in a study of blood T cells in healthy people across ages. Sample-barcoded 5' priming and a J-beta primer mix drove a second PCR of roughly 6 to 12 cycles. TCRdb analysed the 5' RACE reads with MiXCR anew, one entry per CDR3 protein. The table has roughly 2 million distinct CDR3 sequences, about 49% seen once. The sequenced material came from blood. All receptors come from a woman aged 40 to 50 in good health.

The chain couples TRBV6-2 or TRBV6-3 to TRBJ2-3; 14 bases are shared with TRBD2. V trimming: 4 bases; J trimming: 2 bases; junction bases outside the gene matches: 14. Germline V gene lookup returns CDR1 MNHEY and CDR2 SVGEGT. This CDR3 has 20 residues. As DNA, the CDR3 is TGTGCCAGCAGTTTACCACAGGGACTAGCGGGGGCCTCGACCACAGATACGCAGTATTTT. Translated: CASSLPQGLAGASTTDTQYF.

This clonotype has just a few counts. The genes are TRBV29-1 and TRBJ2-7, with D possibly matching TRBD1 (6 bases). This CDR3 is built from 13 residues. CDR1 is SQVTM, CDR2 ANQGSEA, per germline. The V end lost 1 base, the J end lost 2 bases, and 9 bases lay between the germline ends. CDR3 sequence reads: CSVEATGTYEQYF. The CDR3 DNA is TGCAGCGTTGAAGCCACAGGGACCTACGAGCAGTACTTC.

The chain couples TRBV3-1 to TRBJ2-1; 11 bases match TRBD2. Germline CDR1 and CDR2: LGHDT and YNNKEL (reference sequence). There are 16 residues in the CDR3. Trimming removed 0 bases from V and 4 bases from J; junction bases left unmatched: 2. The CDR3 DNA reads TGTGCCAGCAGCCAAGAGGGACTAGCGGTATACAATGAGCAGTTCTTC. Residues: CASSQEGLAVYNEQFF.

V is TRBV6-2 or TRBV6-3 and J is TRBJ2-6; TRBD1 agrees at 7 bases. This CDR3 spans 19 amino acids. Per germline, CDR1 MNHEY and CDR2 SVGEGT. Trimming at V came to 5 bases and at J to 3 bases, leaving 16 bases not matched to a gene. The CDR3 here is CASSNPTGFGCGGANVLTF. In nucleotides, the CDR3 is TGTGCCAGCAGTAACCCGACAGGGTTTGGATGCGGTGGGGCCAACGTCCTGACTTTC.

The V and J genes are TRBV5-4 and TRBJ2-3; 10 nucleotides agree with TRBD1. Germline V gives CDR1 SGHNT, CDR2 YYREEE (reference sequence). The CDR3 contains 15 residues. The V gene end was trimmed by 0 bases and the J gene end by 4 bases; junction bases not matched to a gene: 2. The CDR3 protein is CASSLEGTGADTQYF. CDR3 bases: TGTGCCAGCAGCTTGGAGGGGACAGGGGCAGATACGCAGTATTTT.

The V gene is TRBV6-6, the J gene TRBJ2-5; 8 nucleotides line up with TRBD1. Germline CDR1 MNHNY, CDR2 SVGAGI (reference sequence). The CDR3 loop spans 15 amino acids. Unmatched junction bases numbered 7, after V lost 2 bases and J lost 5 bases. CDR3 bases: TGTGCCAGCAGTTACGCGACAGGGGCAGGCGAGACCCAGTACTTC. Encoded protein: CASSYATGAGETQYF.

The rearrangement links TRBV5-1 to TRBJ2-5; possibly TRBD1 for D (5 bases). This CDR3 has 15 residues. V lost 4 bases, J lost 5 bases, and 18 bases lay in between. CDR1 is SGHRS and CDR2 is YFSETQ in the germline V gene. This chain's CDR3 is CASSPISDSWETQYF. In DNA, the CDR3 is TGCGCCAGCAGCCCCATCTCTGACAGCTGGGAGACCCAGTACTTC. Supplemented by reference TRBV5-1 and TRBJ2-5, the full variable domain reads KAGVTQTPRYLIKTRGQQVTLSCSPISGHRSVSWYQQTPGQGLQFLFEYFSETQRNKGNFPGRFSGRQFSNSRSEMNVSTLELGDSALYLCASSPISDSWETQYFGPGTRLLVL.

This chain links TRBV12-3 or TRBV12-4 with TRBJ2-3; D possibly corresponds to TRBD1 (6 bases). The V end lost 5 bases, the J end lost 2 bases, and 20 bases lay between the germline ends. The CDR3 has 17 amino acids. The CDR3 is CASSLNRVEGYTDTQYF. The CDR3 bases are TGTGCCAGCAGTCTCAACAGGGTAGAAGGGTACACAGATACGCAGTATTTT.

The chain's CDR3 is CASSSWTRIHNEQFF. The CDR3 region has the DNA TGCGCCAGCAGCTCATGGACTAGAATACACAATGAGCAGTTCTTC. This chain uses TRBV5-1 with TRBJ2-1; 7 bases fit TRBD2. The germline CDR1 and CDR2 sequences are SGHRS and YFSETQ. The CDR3 covers 15 residues. Germline trimming cut 3 bases from V and 5 bases from J; bases unmatched to any gene: 8.

The chain uses TRBV11-1 and TRBJ2-6, with 7 bases lining up with TRBD1. The V gene's germline CDR1 is SGHAT and CDR2 FQDESV (reference sequence). The junction had 20 bases not matched to a gene; V was cut back by 4 bases and J by 2 bases. The length of the CDR3 is 21 residues. CDR3 DNA: TGTGCCAGCAGCTCCCTAAGGACAGGAGGTTTAACTGGTGCTGGGGCCAACGTCCTGACTTTC. Its protein is CASSSLRTGGLTGAGANVLTF.

The chain recombines TRBV2 with TRBJ2-5; TRBD1 agrees at 7 bases. Per the germline V gene, CDR1 is SNHLY and CDR2 is FYNNEI. The CDR3 runs 11 residues. With V trimmed by 3 bases and J by 10 bases, 2 bases remained unmatched. CDR3 amino acids: CASSENRGQYF. DNA of the CDR3: TGTGCCAGCAGTGAGAACAGGGGCCAGTACTTC.

V gene TRBV11-1 combines with J gene TRBJ1-6; D is uncertain. CDR1 is SGHAT, CDR2 FQDESV, per germline (reference sequence). Trimming left V 4 bases short and J 7 bases short, with 17 bases between. This CDR3 contains 16 residues. CDR3 nucleotide sequence: TGTGCCAGCAGCTCGTCGTTGTGGGAGGAGAATTCACCCCTCCACTTT. Translating gives CASSSSLWEENSPLHF.

V and J are TRBV7-2 and TRBJ2-5; TRBD2 matches 10 bases. The DNA end is a closer match to TRBJ2-7, so the J assignment may be wrong. CDR1 is SGHTA and CDR2 is FQGNSA in the germline V gene. This CDR3 has 13 amino acids. The CDR3 DNA reads as TGTGCCAGCAGCTTCGGACTAGCGGTCGAGCAGTACTTC. As protein: CASSFGLAVEQYF.

The chain combines TRBV20-1 with TRBJ2-4; 9 bases line up with TRBD1. The DNA end is a closer match to TRBJ2-7, so the J assignment may be wrong. Germline CDR1 DFQATT, CDR2 SNEGSKA (reference sequence). The CDR3 covers 14 residues. The CDR3: CSARVRGQGYEQYF. CDR3 nucleotide sequence: TGCAGTGCTAGAGTCCGTGGACAGGGGTACGAGCAGTACTTC.

This clonotype was counted between two and nine times. The rearrangement uses TRBV15 and TRBJ2-3; D is possibly TRBD1 or TRBD2 (5 bases each). With 0 bases removed from V and 3 bases from J, the gap between germline ends came to 10 bases. Germline V gene sequence: CDR1 LNHNV, CDR2 YYDKDF (reference sequence). This CDR3 is built from 15 residues. The DNA of the CDR3 is TGTGCCACCAGCAGAGAAACGGGACGGACAGATACGCAGTATTTT. This codes for CATSRETGRTDTQYF.

V gene TRBV4-3 combines with J gene TRBJ2-1, with 12 bases matching TRBD2. The CDR3 length is 15 residues. The germline CDR1 and CDR2 sequences are LGHNA and YSLEER. The V segment lost 4 bases and the J segment 9 bases; nucleotides outside the gene matches: 7. The CDR3: CASSPTSGGSTEQFF. CDR3 DNA: TGCGCCAGCAGCCCTACTAGCGGGGGGTCTACTGAGCAGTTCTTC.

This clonotype showed up just a few times. The CDR3 loop is CASSRPDRNYGYTF. CDR3 DNA: TGTGCCAGCAGCCGCCCCGACAGAAACTATGGCTACACCTTC. V is TRBV3-1 and J is TRBJ1-2, with D possibly being TRBD1 (5 bases). CDR3 length: 14 amino acids. With 4 bases removed from V and 2 bases from J, the gap between germline ends came to 11 bases. From germline, CDR1 is LGHDT and CDR2 YNNKEL (reference sequence).